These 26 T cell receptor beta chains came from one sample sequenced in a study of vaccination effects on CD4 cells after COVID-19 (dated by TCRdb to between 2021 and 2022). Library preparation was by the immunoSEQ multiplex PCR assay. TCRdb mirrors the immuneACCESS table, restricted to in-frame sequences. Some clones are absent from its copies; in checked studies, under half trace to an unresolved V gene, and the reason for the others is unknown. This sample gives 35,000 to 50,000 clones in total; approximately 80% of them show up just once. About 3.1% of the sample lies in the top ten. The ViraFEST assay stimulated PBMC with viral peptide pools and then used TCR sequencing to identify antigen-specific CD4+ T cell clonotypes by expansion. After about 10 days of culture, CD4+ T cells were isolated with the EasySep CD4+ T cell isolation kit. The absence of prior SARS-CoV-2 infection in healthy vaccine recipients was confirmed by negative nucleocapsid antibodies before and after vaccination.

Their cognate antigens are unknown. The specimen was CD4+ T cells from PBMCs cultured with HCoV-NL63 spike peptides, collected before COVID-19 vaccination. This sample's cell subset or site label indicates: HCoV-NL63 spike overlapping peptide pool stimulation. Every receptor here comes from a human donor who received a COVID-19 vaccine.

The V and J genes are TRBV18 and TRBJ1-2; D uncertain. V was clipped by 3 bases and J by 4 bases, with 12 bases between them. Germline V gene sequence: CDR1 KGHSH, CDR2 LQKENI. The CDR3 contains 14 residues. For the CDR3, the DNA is TGTGCCAGCTCACCTATCTCTGTCCCCTATGGCTACACCTTC. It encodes CASSPISVPYGYTF.

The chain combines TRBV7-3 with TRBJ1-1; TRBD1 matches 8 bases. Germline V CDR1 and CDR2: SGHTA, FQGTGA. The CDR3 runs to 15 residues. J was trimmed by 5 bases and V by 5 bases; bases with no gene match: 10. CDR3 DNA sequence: TGTGCCAGCAGCCCCTTGGACAGGGTGCGGACTGAAGCTTTCTTT. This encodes CASSPLDRVRTEAFF.

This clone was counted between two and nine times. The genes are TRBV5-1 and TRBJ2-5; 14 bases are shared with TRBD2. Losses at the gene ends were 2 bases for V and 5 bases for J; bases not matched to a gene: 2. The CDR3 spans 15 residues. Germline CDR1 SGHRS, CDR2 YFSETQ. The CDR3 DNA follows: TGCGCCAGCAGCTTCGGGACTAGCGGGGGCGAGACCCAGTACTTC. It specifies CASSFGTSGGETQYF. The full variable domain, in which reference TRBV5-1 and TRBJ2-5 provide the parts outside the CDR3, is KAGVTQTPRYLIKTRGQQVTLSCSPISGHRSVSWYQQTPGQGLQFLFEYFSETQRNKGNFPGRFSGRQFSNSRSEMNVSTLELGDSALYLCASSFGTSGGETQYFGPGTRLLVL.

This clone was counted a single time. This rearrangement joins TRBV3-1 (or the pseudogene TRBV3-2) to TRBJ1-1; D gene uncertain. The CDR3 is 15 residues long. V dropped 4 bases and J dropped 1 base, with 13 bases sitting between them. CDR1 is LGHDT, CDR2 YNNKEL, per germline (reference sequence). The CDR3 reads CASSPGIQKNTEAFF. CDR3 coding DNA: TGTGCCAGCAGCCCAGGTATACAGAAGAACACTGAAGCTTTCTTT.

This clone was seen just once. The CDR3 region is CASSQDHQSNTEAFF. DNA of the CDR3: TGCGCCAGCAGCCAAGATCACCAGTCTAACACTGAAGCTTTCTTT. V and J are TRBV4-3 and TRBJ1-1; D not resolved. The CDR3 has 15 residues. Germline loops: CDR1 LGHNA, CDR2 YSLEER. The V end lost 0 bases, the J end lost 2 bases, and 10 bases lay between the germline ends.

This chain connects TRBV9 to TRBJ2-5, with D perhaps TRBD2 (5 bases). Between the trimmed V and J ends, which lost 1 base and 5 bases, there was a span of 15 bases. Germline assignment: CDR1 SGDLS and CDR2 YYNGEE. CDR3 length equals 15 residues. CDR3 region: CASSVRDLRGETQYF. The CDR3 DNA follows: TGTGCCAGCAGCGTAAGGGATCTGCGCGGGGAGACCCAGTACTTC.

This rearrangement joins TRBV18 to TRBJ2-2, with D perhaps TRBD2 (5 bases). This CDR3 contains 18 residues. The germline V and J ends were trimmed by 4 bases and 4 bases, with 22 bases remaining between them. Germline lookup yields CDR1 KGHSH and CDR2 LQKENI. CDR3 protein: CASSRTPTPDAGTGELFF. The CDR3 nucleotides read TGTGCCAGCTCACGCACCCCCACCCCGGATGCGGGCACCGGGGAGCTGTTTTTT.

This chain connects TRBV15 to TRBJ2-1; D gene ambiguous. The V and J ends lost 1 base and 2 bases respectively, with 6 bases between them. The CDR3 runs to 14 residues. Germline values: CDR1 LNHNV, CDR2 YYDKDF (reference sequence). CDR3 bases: TGTGCCACCAGCAGAGTATCTACCTACAATGAGCAGTTCTTC. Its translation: CATSRVSTYNEQFF.

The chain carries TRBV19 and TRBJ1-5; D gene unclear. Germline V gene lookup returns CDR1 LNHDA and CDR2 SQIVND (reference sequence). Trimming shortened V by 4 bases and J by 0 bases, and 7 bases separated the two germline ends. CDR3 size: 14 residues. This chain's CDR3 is CASSKSLSNQPQHF. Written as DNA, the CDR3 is TGTGCCAGTAGTAAGTCCCTTAGCAATCAGCCCCAGCATTTT.

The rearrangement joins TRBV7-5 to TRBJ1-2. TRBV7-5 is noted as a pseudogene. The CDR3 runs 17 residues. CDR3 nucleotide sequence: TGTGCCAGAAGCTTAGGGGCGGGGTCAACAGCTAACTATGGCTACACCTTC. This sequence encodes CARSLGAGSTANYGYTF.

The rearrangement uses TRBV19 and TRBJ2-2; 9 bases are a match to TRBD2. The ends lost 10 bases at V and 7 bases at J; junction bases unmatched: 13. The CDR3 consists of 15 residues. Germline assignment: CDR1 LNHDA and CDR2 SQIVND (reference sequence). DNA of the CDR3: TGTGCCACCCACGGGCGGGGGGGCCGGAGCGGGGAGCTGTTTTTT. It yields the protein CATHGRGGRSGELFF.

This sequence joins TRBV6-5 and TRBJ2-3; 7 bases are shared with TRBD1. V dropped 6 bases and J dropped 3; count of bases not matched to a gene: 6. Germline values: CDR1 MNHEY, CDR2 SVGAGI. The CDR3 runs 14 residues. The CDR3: CASRPGQLTDTQYF. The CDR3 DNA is TGTGCCAGCAGACCGGGACAGCTGACAGATACGCAGTATTTT.

The CDR3 protein is CASSRTGTEAFF. In DNA, the CDR3 is TGTGCCAGCAGCCGGACAGGGACTGAAGCTTTCTTT. J is TRBJ1-1 and V is TRBV5-6, with 8 positions matching TRBD1. Germline V gene lookup returns CDR1 SGHDT and CDR2 YYEEEE. The CDR3 is made up of 12 amino acids. V lost 4 bases to trimming and J lost 5 bases; unmatched junction nucleotides: 1.

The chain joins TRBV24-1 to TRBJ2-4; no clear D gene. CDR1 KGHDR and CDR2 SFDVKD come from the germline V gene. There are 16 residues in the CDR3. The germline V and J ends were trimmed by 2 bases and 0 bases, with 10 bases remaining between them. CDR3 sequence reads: CATSDSGPEAKNIQYF. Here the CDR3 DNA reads TGTGCCACCAGTGATTCCGGACCAGAAGCCAAAAACATTCAGTACTTC.

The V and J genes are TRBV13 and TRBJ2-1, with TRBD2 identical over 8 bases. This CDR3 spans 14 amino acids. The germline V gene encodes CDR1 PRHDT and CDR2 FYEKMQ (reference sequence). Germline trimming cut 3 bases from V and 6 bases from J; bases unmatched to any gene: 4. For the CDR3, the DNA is TGTGCCAGCAGCTTCCGGGGGGGACTCAATGAGCAGTTCTTC. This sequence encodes CASSFRGGLNEQFF.

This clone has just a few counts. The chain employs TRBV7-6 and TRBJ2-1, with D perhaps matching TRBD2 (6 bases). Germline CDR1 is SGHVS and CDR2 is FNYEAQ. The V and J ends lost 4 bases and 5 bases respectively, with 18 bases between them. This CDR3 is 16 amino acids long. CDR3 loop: CASSSSGGWGDNEQFF. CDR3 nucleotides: TGTGCCAGCAGCTCGAGTGGGGGATGGGGGGACAATGAGCAGTTCTTC.

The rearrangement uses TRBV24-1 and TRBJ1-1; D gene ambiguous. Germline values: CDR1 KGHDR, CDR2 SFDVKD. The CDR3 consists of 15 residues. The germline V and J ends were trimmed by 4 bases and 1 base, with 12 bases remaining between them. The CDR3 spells CATSDPHDGNTEAFF. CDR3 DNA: TGTGCCACCAGTGACCCACATGACGGGAACACTGAAGCTTTCTTT.

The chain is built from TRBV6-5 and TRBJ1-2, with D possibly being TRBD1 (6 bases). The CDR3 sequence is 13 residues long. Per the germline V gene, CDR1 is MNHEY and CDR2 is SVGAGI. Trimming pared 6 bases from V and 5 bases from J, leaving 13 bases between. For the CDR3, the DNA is TGTGCCAGCAGCCCAACAGGGAAGTATGGCTACACCTTC. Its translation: CASSPTGKYGYTF.

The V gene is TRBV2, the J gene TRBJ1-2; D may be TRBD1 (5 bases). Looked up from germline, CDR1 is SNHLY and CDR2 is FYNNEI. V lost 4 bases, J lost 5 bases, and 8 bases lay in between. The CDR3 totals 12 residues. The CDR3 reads CASSGGSYGYTF. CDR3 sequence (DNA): TGTGCCAGCAGTGGGGGCAGTTATGGCTACACCTTC.

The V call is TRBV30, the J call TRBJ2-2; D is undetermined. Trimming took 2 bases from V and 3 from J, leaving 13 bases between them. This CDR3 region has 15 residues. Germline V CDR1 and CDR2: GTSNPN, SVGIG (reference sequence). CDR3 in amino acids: CAWSTHAFYTGELFF. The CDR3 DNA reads TGTGCCTGGAGTACGCATGCCTTCTACACCGGGGAGCTGTTTTTT.

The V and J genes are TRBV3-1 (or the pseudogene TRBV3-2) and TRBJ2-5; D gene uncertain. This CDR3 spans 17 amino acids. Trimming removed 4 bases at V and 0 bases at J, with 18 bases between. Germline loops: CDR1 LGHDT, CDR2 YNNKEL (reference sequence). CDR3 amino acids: CASSPYPSRGYQETQYF. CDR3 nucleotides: TGTGCCAGCAGCCCATACCCCTCTAGAGGTTACCAAGAGACCCAGTACTTC.

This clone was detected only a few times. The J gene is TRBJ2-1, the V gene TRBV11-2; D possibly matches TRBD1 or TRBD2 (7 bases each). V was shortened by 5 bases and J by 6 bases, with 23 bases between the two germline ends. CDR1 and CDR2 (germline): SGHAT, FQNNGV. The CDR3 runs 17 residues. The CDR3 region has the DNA TGTGCCAGCAGCCCCTGGGCAGCGGGGACAGTAGGCAATGAGCAGTTCTTC. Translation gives CASSPWAAGTVGNEQFF.

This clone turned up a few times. The CDR3 DNA follows: TGTGCCAGCAGTTACCATGCATCAGGGTATATGAACACTGAAGCTTTCTTT. It codes for CASSYHASGYMNTEAFF. J is TRBJ1-1 and V is TRBV6-2 or TRBV6-3; possibly TRBD1 for D (5 bases). This CDR3 spans 17 amino acids. Germline V gene data show CDR1 as MNHEY and CDR2 as SVGEGT. Trimming stripped 2 bases from V and 0 bases from J, with 16 bases between.

The CDR3 loop is CASSPQSVSNTEAFF. CDR3 sequence (DNA): TGCGCCAGCAGCCCCCAGTCGGTTTCGAACACTGAAGCTTTCTTT. V and J are TRBV5-1 and TRBJ1-1; no clear D gene. Trimming took 4 bases from V and 1 from J, leaving 14 bases between them. Germline V gene lookup returns CDR1 SGHRS and CDR2 YFSETQ. The CDR3 consists of 15 residues.

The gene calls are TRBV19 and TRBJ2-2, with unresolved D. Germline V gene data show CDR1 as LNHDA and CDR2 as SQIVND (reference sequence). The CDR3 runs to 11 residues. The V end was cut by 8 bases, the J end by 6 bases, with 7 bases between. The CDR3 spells CASHGAGELFF. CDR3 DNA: TGTGCCAGTCATGGTGCCGGGGAGCTGTTTTTT.

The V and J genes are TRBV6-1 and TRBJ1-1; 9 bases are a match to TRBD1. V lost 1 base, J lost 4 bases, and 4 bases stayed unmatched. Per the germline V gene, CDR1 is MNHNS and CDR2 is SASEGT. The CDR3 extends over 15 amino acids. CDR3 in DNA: TGTGCCAGCAGTGAAGGGGGACAGGGTTTCACTGAAGCTTTCTTT. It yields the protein CASSEGGQGFTEAFF.